The 14 T cell receptor beta chains listed next were all sequenced from one sample in a study of cytomegalovirus exposure and HLA in healthy donors. Amplification used 60 Vbeta primers and 13 Jbeta primers. Profiling relied on immunoSEQ multiplex PCR, and the TCRdb table lists in-frame clones only, not all of them. The top ten hold roughly 30% of the sample, which has some 90,000 clones, 75% to 85% seen once. Sequenced material: PBMCs. The receptors come from a man between 50 and 59 years old in good health and CMV-seropositive.

The rearrangement uses TRBV11-2 and TRBJ2-7; 11 nucleotides line up with TRBD2. CDR3 length: 17 residues. Per the germline V gene, CDR1 is SGHAT and CDR2 is FQNNGV. The ends lost 1 base at V and 1 base at J; junction bases unmatched: 6. The CDR3 spells CASSLVPRLAGSYEQYF. CDR3 coding DNA: TGTGCCAGCAGCTTAGTTCCGAGACTAGCGGGATCCTACGAGCAGTACTTC.

This clone was seen only once. The CDR3 sequence is CASSLRLAGKTGELFF. In nucleotides, the CDR3 is TGTGCCAGCAGCCTCCGACTAGCGGGGAAAACCGGGGAGCTGTTTTTT. The rearrangement joins TRBV4-2 to TRBJ2-2; 11 nucleotides agree with TRBD2. The germline gives CDR1 LGHNA, CDR2 YNFKEQ. Trimming at V came to 4 bases and at J to 5 bases, leaving 6 bases not matched to a gene. The CDR3 spans 16 residues.

A note on this clone: Mismatch with germline at one junction end may stem from a read error. The V call is TRBV19, the J call TRBJ2-7, with D perhaps matching TRBD1 (6 bases). Germline loops: CDR1 LNHDA, CDR2 SQIVND (reference sequence). This CDR3 spans 14 amino acids. The chain's CDR3 is CASRGDTGSFEQYF. CDR3 in DNA: TGTGCCAGTAGGGGGGACACCGGTTCCTTCGAGCAGTACTTC.

The V and J genes are TRBV28 and TRBJ1-1, with 7 bases fitting TRBD1. Germline lookup yields CDR1 MDHEN and CDR2 SYDVKM. The CDR3 totals 13 residues. V trimming: 5 bases; J trimming: 0 bases; junction bases outside the gene matches: 0. The CDR3 is CASSTGVNTEAFF. CDR3 nucleotide sequence: TGTGCCAGCAGTACAGGGGTGAACACTGAAGCTTTCTTT.

The rearrangement joins TRBV4-3 to TRBJ2-7; 8 bases are a match to TRBD1. With V trimmed by 4 bases and J by 1 base, 3 bases remained unmatched. This CDR3 is 14 amino acids long. Germline V gives CDR1 LGHNA, CDR2 YSLEER. CDR3 region: CASSPDRGSYEQYF. The CDR3 nucleotides are TGCGCCAGCAGCCCTGACAGGGGATCCTACGAGCAGTACTTC.

The chain carries TRBV30 and TRBJ1-1, with D hard to call. Trimming shortened V by 8 bases and J by 8 bases, and 21 bases separated the two germline ends. The CDR3 runs to 13 residues. The germline gives CDR1 GTSNPN, CDR2 SVGIG (reference sequence). The chain's CDR3 is CAGLANAYREAFF. CDR3 bases: TGTGCCGGACTAGCAAACGCCTACCGAGAAGCTTTCTTT.

This chain connects TRBV18 to TRBJ2-5, with D possibly TRBD1 on 6 matching bases. Germline assignment: CDR1 KGHSH and CDR2 LQKENI. Trimming pared 0 bases from V and 2 bases from J, leaving 10 bases between. CDR3 length: 15 amino acids. CDR3 sequence: CASSPPDRLQETQYF. The CDR3 nucleotides read TGTGCCAGCTCACCACCCGACAGGCTTCAAGAGACCCAGTACTTC.

The V gene is TRBV27, the J gene TRBJ2-7, with 11 bases matching TRBD2. The ends lost 6 bases at V and 5 bases at J; junction bases unmatched: 9. The CDR3 is 15 residues long. Germline values: CDR1 MNHEY, CDR2 SMNVEV (reference sequence). CDR3 loop: CASRTLLAGDNEQYF. In nucleotides, the CDR3 is TGTGCCAGCAGGACTTTACTAGCGGGAGATAACGAGCAGTACTTC.

V usage is TRBV5-8 and J usage is TRBJ1-1, with TRBD1 as a possible D gene (6 bases). CDR3 size: 16 residues. Germline CDR1 reads SGHTS; CDR2 reads YDEGEE. The V end lost 1 base, the J end lost 1 base, and 14 bases lay between the germline ends. The CDR3 loop is CASSLLRGAGNTEAFF. The CDR3 DNA is TGTGCCAGCAGCTTGCTACGGGGGGCGGGGAACACTGAAGCTTTCTTT.

This clone was observed a single time. The rearrangement links TRBV6-6 to TRBJ1-5, with 7 bases lining up with TRBD1. From germline, CDR1 is MNHNY and CDR2 SVGAGI (reference sequence). This CDR3 has 14 amino acids. The trim removed 2 bases at V and 4 bases at J, leaving 2 bases unmatched. The CDR3 DNA is TGTGCCAGCAGTTACGCCAGGGGGAATCAGCCCCAGCATTTT. Translating gives CASSYARGNQPQHF.

The gene calls are TRBV11-1 and TRBJ2-1; D is ambiguous. Trimming pared 7 bases from V and 7 bases from J, leaving 8 bases between. The CDR3 is 11 residues long. Germline V lookup: CDR1 SGHAT, CDR2 FQDESV (reference sequence). CDR3 DNA: TGTGCCAGCACCGCGAGGAATGAGCAGTTCTTC. This codes for CASTARNEQFF.

V usage is TRBV7-2 and J usage is TRBJ2-5; D possibly corresponds to TRBD2 (6 bases). The J call is in doubt because the DNA end fits TRBJ2-7 better. CDR3 length equals 14 residues. The germline V gene encodes CDR1 SGHTA and CDR2 FQGNSA. CDR3 loop: CASSLGTISYEQYF. The CDR3 DNA follows: TGTGCCAGCAGCTTAGGGACTATCTCCTACGAGCAGTACTTC.

This rearrangement joins TRBV2 to TRBJ2-7, with 7 positions matching TRBD2. The germline V gene has CDR1 SNHLY and CDR2 FYNNEI. This CDR3 spans 15 amino acids. The J segment lost 0 bases and the V segment lost 5 bases, leaving 7 bases of the junction unmatched. The CDR3 sequence is CASSSKRGPSYEQYF. The CDR3 nucleotides are TGTGCCAGCAGTTCAAAGCGGGGTCCCTCCTACGAGCAGTACTTC.

V gene TRBV19 combines with J gene TRBJ1-2; no clear D. The germline V and J ends were trimmed by 5 bases and 2 bases, with 15 bases remaining between them. Germline V lookup: CDR1 LNHDA, CDR2 SQIVND (reference sequence). This CDR3 spans 15 amino acids. The CDR3 DNA reads TGTGCCAGTAGTCTTCCCGGCCAGGTGAACTATGGCTACACCTTC. Protein sequence: CASSLPGQVNYGYTF.